This TCR beta chain was sequenced in a study of post-analysis software for immune sequencing data. The study's findings and limits: Higher frequency in patients than in controls was seen for five TRBV segments, with TRBV5-6, TRBV5-1 and TRBV20-1 among them.

TCR beta cDNA libraries had unique molecular identifiers. cDNA molecules numbering some 500,000 came from roughly 1.1 to 9.2 million T cells. In TCRdb, the PCR reads were re-called with MiXCR into one record per CDR3 protein. Here the sample spans under 900,000 distinct CDR3 sequences, roughly 50% being singletons. Unmatched junction bases numbered 6, after V lost 5 bases and J lost 5 bases. CDR3 length: 15 residues. Remarks on this clonotype: What it binds is not known.

Sequences were obtained from blood. The chain links TRBV12-3 or TRBV12-4 to TRBJ1-1, with 12 bases that match TRBD1. The receptor comes from a girl aged 5 to 17 with multiple sclerosis. In nucleotides, the CDR3 is TGTGCCAGCAGTCCGTGGGACAGGGGGCGTACTGAAGCTTTCTTT. Protein sequence: CASSPWDRGRTEAFF.